The 8 T cell receptor beta chains below come from one sample, sequenced in a study of blood T cell repertoires in COVID-19. Only in-frame clones appear in the TCRdb table, and some are missing; sequencing was by immunoSEQ multiplex PCR. The table shows about 83,000 clones, with about three quarters occurring only once. The source material was peripheral blood. These receptors all come from a woman older than 75 with active or convalescent COVID-19.

This chain uses TRBV5-1 with TRBJ2-1, with 12 bases aligning to TRBD2. After removal of 7 bases from V and 6 bases from J, the junction contained 5 bases not matched to a gene. This CDR3 has 14 amino acids. Per the germline V gene, CDR1 is SGHRS and CDR2 is YFSETQ. The CDR3 loop reads CASFGTSGLNEQFF. The CDR3 coding sequence is TGCGCCAGCTTCGGGACTAGCGGGCTCAATGAGCAGTTCTTC.

The CDR3 sequence is CASSPRGRERGNTIYF. The CDR3 DNA sequence: TGTGCCAGCAGCCCACGAGGGAGGGAGAGAGGAAACACCATATATTTT. V and J are TRBV7-9 and TRBJ1-3, with unresolved D. V was shortened by 5 bases and J by 4 bases, with 18 bases between the two germline ends. Germline V gene lookup returns CDR1 SEHNR and CDR2 FQNEAQ (reference sequence). This CDR3 region has 16 residues.

The chain carries TRBV2 and TRBJ1-4, with 8 bases fitting TRBD1. CDR3 length: 14 residues. V shed 6 bases and J 4 bases; nucleotides not matched to a gene: 4. Germline loops: CDR1 SNHLY, CDR2 FYNNEI. Here the CDR3 reads CASRNRGSNEKLFF. Here the CDR3 DNA reads TGTGCCAGCAGGAACAGGGGGAGTAATGAAAAACTGTTTTTT.

This clone is medium-sized within its sample. V gene TRBV28 combines with J gene TRBJ1-5; D perhaps matches TRBD1 (6 bases). The CDR3 length is 15 residues. Trimming removed 6 bases from V and 2 bases from J, with 14 bases in between. The germline gives CDR1 MDHEN, CDR2 SYDVKM. The CDR3 nucleotides are TGTGCCAGCAGGCTAGGGGGATTTGGCAATCAGCCCCAGCATTTT. Protein product: CASRLGGFGNQPQHF.

The CDR3 is CASSLISYNEQFF. Written as DNA, the CDR3 is TGTGCCAGCAGCTTAATTTCTTACAATGAGCAGTTCTTC. The chain uses TRBV5-4 and TRBJ2-1; D unresolved. Trimming took off 2 bases at V and 4 bases at J, with 7 bases between the two ends. Germline CDR1 reads SGHNT; CDR2 reads YYREEE (reference sequence). This CDR3 has 13 amino acids.

This clone was seen a handful of times. The gene calls are TRBV28 and TRBJ1-5; 10 nucleotides line up with TRBD1. Germline CDR1 is MDHEN and CDR2 is SYDVKM. Trimming took 10 bases from V and 10 from J; bases not matched to a gene: 7. CDR3 length: 12 amino acids. The CDR3, as DNA: TGTGCCACGGGGACAGGGGCCCGACCCCAGCATTTT. As protein: CATGTGARPQHF.

DNA of the CDR3: TGTGCCAGCAGCTTAGGGTTAGCGGGGGACTTGTTAGAGACCCAGTACTTC. Translated: CASSLGLAGDLLETQYF. V is TRBV7-6 and J is TRBJ2-5; 9 positions agree with TRBD2. The CDR3 totals 17 residues. Germline V CDR1 and CDR2: SGHVS, FNYEAQ. The junction had 10 bases not matched to a gene; V was cut back by 1 base and J by 4 bases.

The rearrangement joins TRBV5-1 to TRBJ2-3; possible D gene TRBD2, 6 bases. Germline-derived CDR1 and CDR2 are SGHRS and YFSETQ. The V end was cut by 4 bases, the J end by 5 bases, with 17 bases between. The CDR3 is 15 residues long. CDR3 DNA: TGCGCCAGCAGCCTAAGGACAACCGGGGGAGATACGCAGTATTTT. This encodes CASSLRTTGGDTQYF.